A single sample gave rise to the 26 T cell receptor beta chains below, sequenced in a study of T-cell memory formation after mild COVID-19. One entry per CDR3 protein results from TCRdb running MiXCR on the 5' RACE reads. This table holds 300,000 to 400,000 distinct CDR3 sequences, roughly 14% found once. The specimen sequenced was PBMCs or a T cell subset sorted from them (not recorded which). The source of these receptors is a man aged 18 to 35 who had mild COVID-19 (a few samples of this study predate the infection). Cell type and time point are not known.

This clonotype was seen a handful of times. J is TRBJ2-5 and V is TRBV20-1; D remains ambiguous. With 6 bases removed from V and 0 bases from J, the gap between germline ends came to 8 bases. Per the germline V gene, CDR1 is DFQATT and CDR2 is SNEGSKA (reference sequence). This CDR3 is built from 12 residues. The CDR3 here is CSAPPYQETQYF. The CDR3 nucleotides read TGCAGTGCCCCCCCCTACCAAGAGACCCAGTACTTC.

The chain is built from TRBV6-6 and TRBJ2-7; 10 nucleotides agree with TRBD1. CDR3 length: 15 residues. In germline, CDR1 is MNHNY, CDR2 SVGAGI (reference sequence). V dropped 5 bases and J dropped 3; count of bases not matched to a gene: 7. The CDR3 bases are TGTGCCAGCAGTCATCCCGGGACAGGGGACTACGAGCAGTACTTC. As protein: CASSHPGTGDYEQYF.

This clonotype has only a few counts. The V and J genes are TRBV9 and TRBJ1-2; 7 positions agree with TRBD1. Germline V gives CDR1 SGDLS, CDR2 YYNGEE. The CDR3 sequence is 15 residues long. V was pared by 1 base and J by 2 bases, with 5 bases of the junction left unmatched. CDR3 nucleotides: TGTGCCAGCAGCGTAACGGGGACAGAGAACTATGGCTACACCTTC. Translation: CASSVTGTENYGYTF.

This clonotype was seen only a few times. CDR3 nucleotide sequence: TGTGCCAGCAGCTTGGAGGTAGTCGGAGAGACCCAGTACTTC. The encoded protein is CASSLEVVGETQYF. The rearrangement joins TRBV5-6 to TRBJ2-5, with D hard to call. Between the trimmed V and J ends, which lost 0 bases and 4 bases, there was a span of 10 bases. Germline CDR1 SGHDT, CDR2 YYEEEE. The CDR3 extends over 14 amino acids.

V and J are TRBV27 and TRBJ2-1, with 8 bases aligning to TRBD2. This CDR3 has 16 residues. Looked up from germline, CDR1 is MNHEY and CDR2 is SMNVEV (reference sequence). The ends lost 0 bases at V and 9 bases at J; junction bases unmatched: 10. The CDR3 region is CASSLSGIAGRGEQFF. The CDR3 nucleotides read TGTGCCAGCAGTTTATCGGGGATAGCGGGGAGGGGTGAGCAGTTCTTC.

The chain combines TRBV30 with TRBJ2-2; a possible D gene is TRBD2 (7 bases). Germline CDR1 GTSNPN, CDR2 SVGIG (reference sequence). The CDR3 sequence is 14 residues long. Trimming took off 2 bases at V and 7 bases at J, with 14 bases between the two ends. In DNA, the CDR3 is TGTGCCTGGAGTAGGAGGGGGGGAGGCGGGGAGCTGTTTTTT. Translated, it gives CAWSRRGGGGELFF.

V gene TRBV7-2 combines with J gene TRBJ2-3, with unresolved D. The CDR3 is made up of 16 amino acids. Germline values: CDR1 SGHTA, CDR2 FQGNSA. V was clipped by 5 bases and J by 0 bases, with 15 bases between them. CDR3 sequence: CASSVPSRTSTDTQYF. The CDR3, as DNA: TGTGCCAGCAGCGTGCCCTCCCGGACCAGCACAGATACGCAGTATTTT.

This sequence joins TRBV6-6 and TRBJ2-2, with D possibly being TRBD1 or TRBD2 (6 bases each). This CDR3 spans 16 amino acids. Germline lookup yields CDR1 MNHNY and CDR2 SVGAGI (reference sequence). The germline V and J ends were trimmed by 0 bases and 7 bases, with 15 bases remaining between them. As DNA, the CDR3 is TGTGCCAGCAGTTACTCGCCCCGGGGGCTGGGCGGGGAGCTGTTTTTT. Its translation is CASSYSPRGLGGELFF.

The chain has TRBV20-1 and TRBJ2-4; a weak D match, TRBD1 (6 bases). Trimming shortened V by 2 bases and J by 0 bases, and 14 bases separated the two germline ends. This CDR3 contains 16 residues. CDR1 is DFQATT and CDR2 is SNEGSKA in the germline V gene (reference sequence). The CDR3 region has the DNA TGCAGTGCTAGACCCGGACAGAACTTAGCCAAAAACATTCAGTACTTC. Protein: CSARPGQNLAKNIQYF.

Written as DNA, the CDR3 is TGTGCCAGCAGCGTCGATCCCCTGGGCTCCTACGAGCAGTACTTC. This encodes CASSVDPLGSYEQYF. This chain connects TRBV7-9 to TRBJ2-7, with unresolved D. Germline assignment: CDR1 SEHNR and CDR2 FQNEAQ (reference sequence). The CDR3 runs to 15 residues. The V end lost 5 bases, the J end lost 0 bases, and 14 bases lay between the germline ends.

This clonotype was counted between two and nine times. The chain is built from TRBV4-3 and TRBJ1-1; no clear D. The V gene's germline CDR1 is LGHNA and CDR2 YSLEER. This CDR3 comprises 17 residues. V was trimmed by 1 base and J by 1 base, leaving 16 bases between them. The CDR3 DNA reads TGCGCCAGCAGCCAAGGACCGGGCAAAGACACGAACACTGAAGCTTTCTTT. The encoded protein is CASSQGPGKDTNTEAFF.

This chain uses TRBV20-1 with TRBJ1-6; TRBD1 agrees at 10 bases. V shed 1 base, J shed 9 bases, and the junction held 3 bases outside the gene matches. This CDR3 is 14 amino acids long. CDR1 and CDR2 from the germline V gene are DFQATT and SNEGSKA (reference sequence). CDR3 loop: CSARGQGAVSPLHF. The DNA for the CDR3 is TGCAGTGCTAGAGGACAGGGGGCGGTTTCACCCCTCCACTTT.

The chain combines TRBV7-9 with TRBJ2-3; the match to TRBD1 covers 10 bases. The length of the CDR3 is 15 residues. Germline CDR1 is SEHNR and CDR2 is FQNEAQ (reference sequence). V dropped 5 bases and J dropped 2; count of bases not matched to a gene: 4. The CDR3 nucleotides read TGTGCCAGCAGCCCGGGACAGGGGACCACAGATACGCAGTATTTT. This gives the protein CASSPGQGTTDTQYF.

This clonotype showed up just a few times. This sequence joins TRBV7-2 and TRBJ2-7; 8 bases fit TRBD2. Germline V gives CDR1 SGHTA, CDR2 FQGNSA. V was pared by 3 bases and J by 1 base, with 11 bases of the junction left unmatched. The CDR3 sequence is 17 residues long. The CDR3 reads CASSLVGNLAGSYEQYF. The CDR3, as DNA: TGTGCCAGCAGCTTGGTGGGGAATCTAGCGGGTTCCTACGAGCAGTACTTC.

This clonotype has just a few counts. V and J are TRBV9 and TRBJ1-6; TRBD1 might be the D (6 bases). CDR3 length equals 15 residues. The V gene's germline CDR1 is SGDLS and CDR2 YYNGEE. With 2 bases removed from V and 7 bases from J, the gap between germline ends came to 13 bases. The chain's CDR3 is CASSVLGDKNSPLHF. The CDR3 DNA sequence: TGTGCCAGCAGCGTGTTGGGGGACAAGAATTCACCCCTCCACTTT.

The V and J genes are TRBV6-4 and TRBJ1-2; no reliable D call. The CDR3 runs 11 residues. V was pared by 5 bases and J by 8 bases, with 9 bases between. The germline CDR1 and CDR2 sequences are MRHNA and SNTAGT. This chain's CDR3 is CASSLTEGYTF. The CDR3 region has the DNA TGTGCCAGCAGTCTGACGGAGGGCTACACCTTC.

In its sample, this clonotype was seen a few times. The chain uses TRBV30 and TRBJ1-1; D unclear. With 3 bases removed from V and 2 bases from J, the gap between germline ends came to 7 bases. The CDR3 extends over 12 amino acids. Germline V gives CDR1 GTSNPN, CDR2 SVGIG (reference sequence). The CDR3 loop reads CAWSAYNTEAFF. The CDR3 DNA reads TGTGCCTGGAGCGCCTACAACACTGAAGCTTTCTTT.

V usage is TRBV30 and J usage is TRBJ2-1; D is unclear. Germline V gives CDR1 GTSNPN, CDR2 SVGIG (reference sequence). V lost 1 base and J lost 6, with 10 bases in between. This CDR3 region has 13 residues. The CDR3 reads CAWSGMGGNEQFF. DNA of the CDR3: TGTGCCTGGAGTGGGATGGGCGGCAATGAGCAGTTCTTC.

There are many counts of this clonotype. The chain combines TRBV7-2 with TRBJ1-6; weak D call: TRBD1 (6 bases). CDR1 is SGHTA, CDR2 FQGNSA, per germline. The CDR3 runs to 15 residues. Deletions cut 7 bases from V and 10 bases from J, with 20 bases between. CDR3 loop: CASTTDRRGLSPLHF. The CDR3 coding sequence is TGTGCCAGCACGACGGACAGACGGGGCCTCTCACCCCTCCACTTT.

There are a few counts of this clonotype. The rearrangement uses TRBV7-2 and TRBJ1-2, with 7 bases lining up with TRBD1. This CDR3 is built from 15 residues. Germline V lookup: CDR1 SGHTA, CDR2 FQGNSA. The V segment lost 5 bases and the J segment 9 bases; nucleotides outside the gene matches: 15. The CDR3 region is CASSPEPRDSISYTF. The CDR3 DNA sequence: TGTGCCAGCAGCCCCGAACCCCGGGACAGCATAAGCTACACCTTC. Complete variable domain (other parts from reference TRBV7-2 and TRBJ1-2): GAGVSQSPSNKVTEKGKDVELRCDPISGHTALYWYRQSLGQGLEFLIYFQGNSAPDKSGLPSDRFSAERTGGSVSTLTIQRTQQEDSAVYLCASSPEPRDSISYTFGSGTRLTVV.

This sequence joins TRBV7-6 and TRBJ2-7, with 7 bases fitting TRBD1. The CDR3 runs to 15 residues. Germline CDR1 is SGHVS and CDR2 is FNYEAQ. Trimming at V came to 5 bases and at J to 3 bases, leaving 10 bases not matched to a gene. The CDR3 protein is CASSLGRGQNYEQYF. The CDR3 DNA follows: TGTGCCAGCAGCCTGGGCCGGGGACAGAACTACGAGCAGTACTTC.

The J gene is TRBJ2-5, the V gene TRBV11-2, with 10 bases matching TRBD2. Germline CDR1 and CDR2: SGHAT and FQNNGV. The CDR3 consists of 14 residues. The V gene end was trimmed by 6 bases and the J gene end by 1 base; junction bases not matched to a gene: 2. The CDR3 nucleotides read TGTGCCAGCAGACGGACTAGCGGCCAAGAGACCCAGTACTTC. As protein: CASRRTSGQETQYF.

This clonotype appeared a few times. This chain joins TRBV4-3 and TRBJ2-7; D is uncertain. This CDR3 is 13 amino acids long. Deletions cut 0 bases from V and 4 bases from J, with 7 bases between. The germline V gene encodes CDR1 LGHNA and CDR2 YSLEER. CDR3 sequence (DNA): TGCGCCAGCAGCCAAGATCGGCATTACGAGCAGTACTTC. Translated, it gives CASSQDRHYEQYF.

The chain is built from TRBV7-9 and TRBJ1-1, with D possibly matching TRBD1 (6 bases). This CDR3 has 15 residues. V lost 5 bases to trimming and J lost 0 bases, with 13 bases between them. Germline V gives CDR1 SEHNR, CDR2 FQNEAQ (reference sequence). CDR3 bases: TGTGCCAGCAGCCCCTGGGAGGGGGTGAACACTGAAGCTTTCTTT. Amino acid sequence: CASSPWEGVNTEAFF.

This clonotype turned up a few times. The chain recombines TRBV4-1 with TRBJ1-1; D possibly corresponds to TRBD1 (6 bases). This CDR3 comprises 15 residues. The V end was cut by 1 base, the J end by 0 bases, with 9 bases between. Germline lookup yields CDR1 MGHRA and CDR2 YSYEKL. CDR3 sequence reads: CASSQVTGLNTEAFF. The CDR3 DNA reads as TGCGCCAGCAGCCAAGTAACAGGGCTGAACACTGAAGCTTTCTTT.

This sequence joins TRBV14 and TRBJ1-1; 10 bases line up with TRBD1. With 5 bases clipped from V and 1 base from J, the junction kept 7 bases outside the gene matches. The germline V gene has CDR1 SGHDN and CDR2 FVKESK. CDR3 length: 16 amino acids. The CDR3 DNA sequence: TGTGCCAGCAGCGGTGGGACAGGGGACCCGAACACTGAAGCTTTCTTT. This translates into CASSGGTGDPNTEAFF.